This TCR beta chain was profiled in a study of blood T cells in healthy people across ages (dated by TCRdb to 2015 to 2017). Study-level background: In model experiments, roughly one uniquely barcoded TCR beta cDNA molecule per two T cells was captured by template switching. Using deep sequencing normalized with unique cDNA molecular identifiers, the study measured how TCR beta repertoire diversity changes with age. Donors were grouped into four age groups: young (average about 15 years), middle-aged (about 40), aged (about 60) and long-lived (just over 80). To avoid experimental bias, donors of different ages were distributed randomly across sequencing lanes. Two additional independent replicas of 1 million unique cDNA reads from the same blood draw were analyzed for two donors (one aged 18 to 30 and one aged 80 or older).

What the work shows at the level of the full study, not this receptor alone: Conclusive comparison of naive and antigen-experienced compartments was prevented by the profiling of bulk unsorted PBMCs. Estimates of total diversity based on one million sequenced T cells were considered lower bounds and underestimates. Compared with the aged group, more naive CD4+ T cells, fewer expanded clones and increased TCR diversity were shown by the long-lived group, suggesting age selection. Observed TCR beta diversity per million T cells fell roughly linearly with age, and a significant reduction was already apparent by age approximately 41. The percentage of naive T cells measured by flow cytometry correlated strongly with observed TCR beta diversity. Donor CMV infection status was unknown, potentially confounding age-related changes in expanded clonotypes.

Donors were 39 systemically healthy Caucasian individuals from Russia aged roughly 6 to 90 years. Each donor gave 8 to 10 milliliters of peripheral blood, drawn into EDTA-treated Vacutainer tubes. PBMCs were isolated by Ficoll-Paque density-gradient centrifugation, with at least 6 million obtained per sample. Total RNA was extracted from PBMCs with Trizol reagent, with at least 6 micrograms obtained per sample. The percentages of naive CD45RAhigh/CD27high T cells were determined by flow cytometry on a PBMC aliquot from every donor. As regards this clonotype: Its antigen is unknown. No qualities accompany the bases; no much larger clone lies one base away.

The library was built by means of 5' RACE. The reads were generated on an Illumina HiSeq 2500. A second PCR of about 7 to 12 cycles was run with a J-beta primer mix and a sample-barcoded 5' primer. Each TCR beta cDNA molecule received a unique molecular identifier from a template-switch 5' adaptor carrying 12 random nucleotides. At least 2.5 million CDR3-containing paired-end reads were obtained from each sample. First-strand cDNA was synthesized from all RNA with the Mint cDNA synthesis kit, primed by a TRBC-specific oligonucleotide. Following uracil-DNA glycosylase treatment, all cDNA underwent a first 18-cycle PCR with the universal primers M1SS and BC2_uni_R. In the source study's methods: Normalization of each sample was performed by random selection of 1 million high-quality reads, each carrying a distinct molecular identifier. Instead of being binned into consensus sequences, reads with shared molecular identifiers were discarded. MiTCR, with a Q25 quality threshold and the strictest error-elimination algorithm, was used for CDR3 identification, clonotype clustering and error correction. A nonparametric unseen species model with Euler transformation was used to estimate lower-bound total TCR beta diversity. TCRdb ran its own pipeline on the public reads, namely fastp trimming at Q25 and MiXCR clone calling, and kept in-frame beta chains. Each entry merges the rows of one CDR3 protein and shows their most common DNA and genes. In this record, the V and J calls reflect TCRdb's handling and not the investigators' own analysis. A total of fewer than 700,000 distinct CDR3 sequences appear in this sample, less than 45% of them only once. The top ten hold around 32% of the sample.

Clipping removes 4 bases from V and 3 bases from J, with 1 as the unmatched junction base count. Per the germline V gene (reference sequence), DFQATT is the CDR1 and SNEGSKA is the CDR2. Taken from cysteine to phenylalanine, the CDR3 has 13 residues. Solely the CDR3 DNA is kept, with 39 bases framed from the first base. The receptor was isolated from a man older than 75 in good health. The V gene is TRBV20-1 and the J gene is TRBJ2-3, with TRBD2 matching 10 junction bases. Material: blood. The CDR3 sequence is CSAKLAGTDTQYF. DNA sequence: TGCAGTGCTAAACTAGCGGGGACAGATACGCAGTATTTT.